One sample yielded the 17 T cell receptor beta chains listed below, sequenced in a study of OX40 agonist ivuxolimab in advanced cancers. Sequenced by immunoSEQ multiplex PCR; TCRdb stores in-frame clones only, minus some. The table includes some 58,000 clones, around 90% detected once. This specimen was CD4+ or CD8+ T cells sorted from blood, taken in a trial of the OX40 agonist ivuxolimab. The receptors here all came from an adult with an advanced solid tumor such as melanoma, head and neck, liver or kidney cancer.

The rearrangement uses TRBV7-8 and TRBJ1-5, with D possibly TRBD1 on 6 matching bases. The V and J ends lost 2 bases and 7 bases respectively, with 9 bases between them. The CDR3 length is 13 residues. CDR1 SGHVS and CDR2 FQNEAQ come from the germline V gene. CDR3 in DNA: TGTGCCAGCAGCTTAAGGGGGGCCCAGCCCCAGCATTTT. This translates into CASSLRGAQPQHF.

J is TRBJ1-6 and V is TRBV30; the match to TRBD1 covers 9 bases. Germline-derived CDR1 and CDR2 are GTSNPN and SVGIG (reference sequence). The CDR3 runs to 17 residues. The trim removed 3 bases at V and 5 bases at J, leaving 11 bases unmatched. CDR3 residues: CAWRALGTGGNNSPLHF. CDR3 DNA sequence: TGTGCCTGGAGGGCTTTGGGAACAGGGGGCAATAATTCACCCCTCCACTTT.

Comments on this clone: The junction departs from germline at one end; a sequencing error may be responsible. The chain couples TRBV6-5 to TRBJ2-7; TRBD2 agrees at 8 bases. Per germline, CDR1 MNHEY and CDR2 SVGAGI. The length of the CDR3 is 13 residues. As DNA, the CDR3 is TGTGCCAGCAGGGGACTAGGCTCCTCCGAGCAGTACTTC. Translated: CASRGLGSSEQYF.

The chain employs TRBV7-9 and TRBJ2-7, with D hard to call. The CDR3 covers 14 residues. Trimming removed 1 base from V and 3 bases from J, with 10 bases in between. Per the germline V gene, CDR1 is SEHNR and CDR2 is FQNEAQ (reference sequence). The CDR3 nucleotides read TGTGCCAGCAGCTTAGGCCAGAGCCTCTACGAGCAGTACTTC. It specifies CASSLGQSLYEQYF.

The sample holds one count of this clone. The CDR3 here is CASSLATGPEQYF. The DNA of the CDR3 is TGTGCCAGCAGCTTAGCAACCGGGCCCGAGCAGTACTTC. The V and J genes are TRBV7-2 and TRBJ2-7; no clear D. CDR3 length equals 13 residues. Trimming shortened V by 0 bases and J by 6 bases, and 9 bases separated the two germline ends. The germline V gene encodes CDR1 SGHTA and CDR2 FQGNSA.

CDR3: CASSPQTGATYGYTF. The DNA of the CDR3 is TGTGCCAGTAGTCCTCAGACAGGCGCCACCTATGGCTACACCTTC. The V gene is TRBV19, the J gene TRBJ1-2, with a possible D match to TRBD1 (6 bases). V lost 5 bases and J lost 4, with 17 bases in between. The CDR3 covers 15 residues. Per germline, CDR1 LNHDA and CDR2 SQIVND (reference sequence).

This chain connects TRBV14 to TRBJ1-1; unclear D gene. Trimming removed 4 bases at V and 5 bases at J, with 14 bases between. The CDR3 runs 14 residues. Looked up from germline, CDR1 is SGHDN and CDR2 is FVKESK. The CDR3 DNA is TGTGCCAGCAGCCGCGGACCGCCGAGGACTGAAGCTTTCTTT. Translation gives CASSRGPPRTEAFF.

V gene TRBV28 combines with J gene TRBJ1-1; 9 bases line up with TRBD1. V shed 6 bases and J 0 bases; nucleotides not matched to a gene: 5. The CDR3 has 15 residues. CDR1 is MDHEN and CDR2 is SYDVKM in the germline V gene. The CDR3: CASRPRDRVNTEAFF. CDR3 DNA sequence: TGTGCCAGCAGACCCCGGGACAGGGTGAACACTGAAGCTTTCTTT.

The chain has TRBV19 and TRBJ1-2; 8 bases are a match to TRBD1. Germline assignment: CDR1 LNHDA and CDR2 SQIVND (reference sequence). V gave up 8 bases and J gave up 5 bases; unmatched junction bases: 10. This CDR3 is 14 amino acids long. CDR3 coding DNA: TGTGCCAGTGCCCGCCAGGGGGCTGTTTATGGCTACACCTTC. Translated: CASARQGAVYGYTF. Drawing the rest from reference TRBV19 and TRBJ1-2, the complete variable domain is DGGITQSPKYLFRKEGQNVTLSCEQNLNHDAMYWYRQDPGQGLRLIYYSQIVNDFQKGDIAEGYSVSREKKESFPLTVTSAQKNPTAFYLCASARQGAVYGYTFGSGTRLTVV.

This sequence joins TRBV10-3 and TRBJ2-3; TRBD2 is a possible D gene (6 bases). Germline V gene lookup returns CDR1 ENHRY and CDR2 SYGVKD. CDR3 length equals 14 residues. Between the trimmed V and J ends, which lost 3 bases and 14 bases, there was a span of 21 bases. CDR3 amino acids: CAISEDALASVRYF. For the CDR3, the DNA is TGTGCCATCAGTGAAGATGCCCTAGCGTCGGTTCGGTATTTT.

This clone was found a few times. The sample carries other DNA sequences with the same CDR3. The chain has TRBV10-1 and TRBJ2-7; D unresolved. With 6 bases removed from V and 5 bases from J, the gap between germline ends came to 11 bases. The V gene's germline CDR1 is WNHNN and CDR2 SYGVQD (reference sequence). The CDR3 length is 12 residues. The CDR3 protein is CASRTKGNEQYF. CDR3 nucleotides: TGCGCCAGCAGAACTAAGGGAAACGAGCAGTACTTC.

The rearrangement links TRBV6-1 to TRBJ1-1, with D uncertain. The CDR3 sequence is 14 residues long. With 4 bases removed from V and 6 bases from J, the gap between germline ends came to 15 bases. CDR1 is MNHNS, CDR2 SASEGT, per germline. The CDR3 region has the DNA TGTGCCAGCAGTGGAAAAAATGGAGATCCTGAAGCTTTCTTT. This sequence encodes CASSGKNGDPEAFF.

This clone came up a few times. V usage is TRBV11-2 and J usage is TRBJ2-1; 12 nucleotides line up with TRBD2. V was clipped by 3 bases and J by 5 bases; unmatched bases: 2. Germline CDR1 SGHAT, CDR2 FQNNGV. This CDR3 spans 15 amino acids. The CDR3: CASSFRTSGNNEQFF. DNA for the CDR3: TGTGCCAGCAGCTTCCGGACTAGCGGGAACAATGAGCAGTTCTTC.

The chain recombines TRBV20-1 with TRBJ2-3; TRBD2 aligns across 7 bases. The V gene's germline CDR1 is DFQATT and CDR2 SNEGSKA (reference sequence). The junction had 7 bases not matched to a gene; V was cut back by 6 bases and J by 10 bases. The CDR3 extends over 11 amino acids. The CDR3 nucleotides read TGCAGTGCGGGCTTAGCGGGTCCGCAGTATTTT. Translation gives CSAGLAGPQYF.

This clone was recorded once. The chain combines TRBV9 with TRBJ1-2; possible D gene TRBD1, 6 bases. The V end was cut by 3 bases, the J end by 4 bases, with 19 bases between. Germline CDR1 SGDLS, CDR2 YYNGEE. The CDR3 is made up of 16 amino acids. Here the CDR3 DNA reads TGTGCCAGCAGCGCTGGGAGGGGGAGGGCTTTCTATGGCTACACCTTC. Residues: CASSAGRGRAFYGYTF.

The rearrangement links TRBV7-2 to TRBJ1-1; D is unclear. CDR1 is SGHTA and CDR2 is FQGNSA in the germline V gene. Trimming shortened V by 4 bases and J by 0 bases, and 6 bases separated the two germline ends. There are 13 residues in the CDR3. CDR3: CASSYGLNTEAFF. DNA for the CDR3: TGTGCCAGCAGCTACGGTTTGAACACTGAAGCTTTCTTT. Filled out from reference TRBV7-2 and TRBJ1-1, the complete variable domain reads GAGVSQSPSNKVTEKGKDVELRCDPISGHTALYWYRQSLGQGLEFLIYFQGNSAPDKSGLPSDRFSAERTGGSVSTLTIQRTQQEDSAVYLCASSYGLNTEAFFGQGTRLTVV.

This chain joins TRBV5-6 and TRBJ1-2; D perhaps matches TRBD1 (5 bases). The CDR3 extends over 14 amino acids. Per the germline V gene, CDR1 is SGHDT and CDR2 is YYEEEE. V was clipped by 0 bases and J by 3 bases, with 9 bases between them. CDR3 nucleotides: TGTGCCAGCAGCTTGGTCCAGGGTGACTATGGCTACACCTTC. Its protein is CASSLVQGDYGYTF. The whole variable domain, remainder taken from reference TRBV5-6 and TRBJ1-2, is DAGVTQSPTHLIKTRGQQVTLRCSPKSGHDTVSWYQQALGQGPQFIFQYYEEEERQRGNFPDRFSGHQFPNYSSELNVNALLLGDSALYLCASSLVQGDYGYTFGSGTRLTVV.